Listed here are 17 T cell receptor beta chains from one sample, sequenced in a study of blood T cell repertoires in COVID-19. Profiled with immunoSEQ multiplex PCR; TCRdb holds only in-frame clones, not every one. This sample has 300,000 to 350,000 clones, with over 80% found just once. The specimen sequenced was PBMCs or T cells enriched from blood (not recorded which). The origin of the receptors is a man aged 30 to 39 who had recovered from COVID-19.

This rearrangement joins TRBV18 to TRBJ2-2, with 8 bases lining up with TRBD1. The length of the CDR3 is 17 residues. V dropped 2 bases and J dropped 2; count of bases not matched to a gene: 7. The V gene's germline CDR1 is KGHSH and CDR2 LQKENI. CDR3: CASSPFGAGGNTGELFF. CDR3 nucleotides: TGTGCCAGCTCACCATTTGGGGCAGGGGGCAACACCGGGGAGCTGTTTTTT.

The chain combines TRBV30 with TRBJ2-2; 13 positions agree with TRBD2. This CDR3 contains 19 residues. Germline V lookup: CDR1 GTSNPN, CDR2 SVGIG (reference sequence). V dropped 2 bases and J dropped 4; count of bases not matched to a gene: 13. DNA of the CDR3: TGTGCCTGGAGTTCTTTCCTTGGACTAGCGGGGGACCGCACCGGGGAGCTGTTTTTT. Residues: CAWSSFLGLAGDRTGELFF.

The chain links TRBV5-6 to TRBJ1-3; 7 nucleotides agree with TRBD1. From germline, CDR1 is SGHDT and CDR2 YYEEEE. After removal of 3 bases from V and 4 bases from J, the junction contained 10 bases not matched to a gene. CDR3 length: 16 amino acids. The CDR3 region is CASSSEENRGGNTIYF. In nucleotides, the CDR3 is TGTGCCAGCAGCTCCGAGGAGAACAGGGGAGGAAACACCATATATTTT.

J is TRBJ2-1 and V is TRBV28; TRBD1 aligns across 7 bases. J lost 6 bases, V lost 8 bases, and 13 bases had no gene match. The CDR3 is 15 residues long. Germline V CDR1 and CDR2: MDHEN, SYDVKM. The CDR3 here is CASQKQGPLGNEQFF. CDR3 in DNA: TGTGCCAGCCAAAAACAGGGGCCATTGGGCAATGAGCAGTTCTTC.

The V call is TRBV27, the J call TRBJ2-5; 9 bases line up with TRBD2. Germline V CDR1 and CDR2: MNHEY, SMNVEV (reference sequence). V shed 6 bases and J 2 bases; nucleotides not matched to a gene: 4. CDR3 length equals 14 residues. The CDR3 region has the DNA TGTGCCAGCAGGCTAGCGGGGATACAAGAGACCCAGTACTTC. It specifies CASRLAGIQETQYF.

The chain links TRBV6-4 to TRBJ1-6, with D possibly matching TRBD1 (6 bases). Germline CDR1 MRHNA, CDR2 SNTAGT. V lost 3 bases, J lost 9 bases, and 15 bases lay in between. The CDR3 loop spans 15 amino acids. The CDR3, as DNA: TGTGCCAGCAGTGAGACCGGGACACGTGCTTCACCCCTCCACTTT. Residues: CASSETGTRASPLHF.

V and J are TRBV14 and TRBJ2-5, with TRBD1 identical over 7 bases. CDR1 SGHDN and CDR2 FVKESK come from the germline V gene. The CDR3 covers 16 residues. Trimming at V came to 2 bases and at J to 2 bases, leaving 8 bases not matched to a gene. CDR3 region: CASSQRGGNAQETQYF. CDR3 coding DNA: TGTGCCAGCAGCCAACGAGGGGGCAATGCGCAAGAGACCCAGTACTTC.

The chain uses TRBV27 and TRBJ2-6; 9 bases map to TRBD1. This CDR3 has 18 amino acids. Trimming took 6 bases from V and 3 from J; bases not matched to a gene: 12. Germline assignment: CDR1 MNHEY and CDR2 SMNVEV (reference sequence). Here the CDR3 reads CASSPIGQGIDGANVLTF. The CDR3 coding sequence is TGTGCCAGCAGCCCTATAGGACAGGGGATTGATGGGGCCAACGTCCTGACTTTC.

This clone was seen only a few times. The rearrangement uses TRBV7-9 and TRBJ1-1, with TRBD1 matching 11 bases. Trimming at V came to 1 base and at J to 4 bases, leaving 2 bases not matched to a gene. CDR1 and CDR2 from the germline V gene are SEHNR and FQNEAQ (reference sequence). There are 15 residues in the CDR3. The CDR3 is CASSLGTGGVTEAFF. The CDR3 nucleotides read TGTGCCAGCAGCTTAGGGACAGGGGGCGTCACTGAAGCTTTCTTT.

The V call is TRBV9, the J call TRBJ1-2, with a possible D match to TRBD1 (5 bases). Deletions cut 4 bases from V and 1 base from J, with 14 bases between. The CDR3 covers 15 residues. Germline CDR1 reads SGDLS; CDR2 reads YYNGEE. The CDR3 DNA reads as TGTGCCAGCAGCCTTAGGGACGGGAGTAACTATGGCTACACCTTC. Amino acids: CASSLRDGSNYGYTF.

This clone was picked up one time. The chain is built from TRBV4-1 and TRBJ2-1, with D maybe TRBD2 (5 bases). The V gene lost 0 bases and the J gene lost 14 bases, with 17 bases spanning the gap. Per the germline V gene, CDR1 is MGHRA and CDR2 is YSYEKL. There are 14 residues in the CDR3. The CDR3 region is CASSQDPWKLEKFF. CDR3 bases: TGCGCCAGCAGCCAAGATCCATGGAAACTAGAGAAGTTCTTC.

There are a few counts of this clone. The chain recombines TRBV4-1 with TRBJ1-5, with TRBD1 as a possible D gene (5 bases). The germline V gene has CDR1 MGHRA and CDR2 YSYEKL. V was clipped by 0 bases and J by 11 bases, with 17 bases between them. This CDR3 contains 15 residues. The CDR3 sequence is CASSQDFGQGRAQHF. CDR3 nucleotides: TGCGCCAGCAGCCAAGACTTCGGGCAGGGAAGGGCCCAGCATTTT.

V and J are TRBV9 and TRBJ2-3; 10 nucleotides line up with TRBD2. J lost 1 base, V lost 0 bases, and 5 bases had no gene match. Looked up from germline, CDR1 is SGDLS and CDR2 is YYNGEE. The CDR3 totals 17 residues. Here the CDR3 reads CASSVELAGSGTDTQYF. The CDR3 DNA follows: TGTGCCAGCAGCGTAGAACTAGCGGGGTCGGGCACAGATACGCAGTATTTT. Supplemented by reference TRBV9 and TRBJ2-3, the full variable domain reads DSGVTQTPKHLITATGQRVTLRCSPRSGDLSVYWYQQSLDQGLQFLIQYYNGEERAKGNILERFSAQQFPDLHSELNLSSLELGDSALYFCASSVELAGSGTDTQYFGPGTRLTVL.

This chain links TRBV28 with TRBJ1-5; a possible D gene is TRBD1 (5 bases). The length of the CDR3 is 15 residues. Trimming cost V 4 bases and J 2 bases, with 12 bases left between them. Germline CDR1 reads MDHEN; CDR2 reads SYDVKM. The CDR3 coding sequence is TGTGCCAGCAGTTCGGCAGGGATTGGCAATCAGCCCCAGCATTTT. Its translation: CASSSAGIGNQPQHF. Combining the CDR3 with reference TRBV28 and TRBJ1-5 gives the whole variable domain DVKVTQSSRYLVKRTGEKVFLECVQDMDHENMFWYRQDPGLGLRLIYFSYDVKMKEKGDIPEGYSVSREKKERFSLILESASTNQTSMYLCASSSAGIGNQPQHFGDGTRLSIL.

The CDR3 coding sequence is TGTGCCAGCAGCCAAGACAGGGGTTCCCTTAGGAGCAATCAGCCCCAGCATTTT. As protein: CASSQDRGSLRSNQPQHF. The chain recombines TRBV4-2 with TRBJ1-5; possibly TRBD1 for D (6 bases). The V and J ends lost 0 bases and 1 base respectively, with 16 bases between them. Per the germline V gene, CDR1 is LGHNA and CDR2 is YNFKEQ. The CDR3 length is 18 residues.

This clone was observed a handful of times. The gene calls are TRBV3-1 (or the pseudogene TRBV3-2) and TRBJ1-4, with TRBD1 as a possible D gene (5 bases). The CDR3 has 14 amino acids. The germline gives CDR1 LGHDT, CDR2 YNNKEL (reference sequence). V dropped 5 bases and J dropped 8 bases, with 15 bases sitting between them. The CDR3 is CASSSQPGAEKLFF. For the CDR3, the DNA is TGTGCCAGCAGCTCGCAACCTGGGGCAGAAAAACTGTTTTTT.

The gene calls are TRBV6-5 and TRBJ2-1, with D tentatively TRBD2 (6 bases). Trimming left V 6 bases short and J 0 bases short, with 12 bases between. Germline V CDR1 and CDR2: MNHEY, SVGAGI. The CDR3 consists of 15 residues. The CDR3 is CASRIRGSSYNEQFF. CDR3 bases: TGTGCCAGCAGAATTCGGGGGAGCTCCTACAATGAGCAGTTCTTC.